What follows describes a single T cell receptor (beta chain). Sequencing was performed with immunoSEQ multiplex PCR; in TCRdb, only in-frame clones are kept and a portion is missing. This table has fewer than 1.8 million clones, 98% to 99% appearing once. The sample originates from a study of shared clonotypes between healthy human individuals. At the level of the study: Each donor's CD8 memory used one plate, CD8 naive two, each CD4 subset three.

With 8 bases clipped from V and 3 bases from J, the junction kept 10 bases outside the gene matches. Germline CDR1 is MNHEY and CDR2 is SMNVEV (reference sequence). The CDR3 is 15 residues long. The receptor's source is a man aged 25-45 years in good health. The chain is built from TRBV27 and TRBJ1-5; TRBD1 aligns across 7 bases. Input material: naive CD4+ T cells sorted from blood. Subset specified: CD45RA+ positively selected. CDR3 region: CASPLLGQPNQPQHF. CDR3 bases: TGTGCCAGCCCTTTATTGGGACAGCCCAATCAGCCCCAGCATTTT.